Below are 20 T cell receptor beta chains sequenced from a single sample in a study of blood T cell repertoires in COVID-19. Produced via immunoSEQ multiplex PCR; TCRdb's table is partial and in-frame only. The sample includes over 50,000 clones, roughly 80% of them seen just once. The sample was peripheral blood. These receptors were collected from a man aged 65-85 years with acute or convalescent COVID-19.

This clone was seen once. The chain is built from TRBV18 and TRBJ1-6; D may be TRBD1 (6 bases). V was cut by 5 bases and J by 6 bases, with 14 bases left in between. There are 15 residues in the CDR3. Germline CDR1 and CDR2: KGHSH and LQKENI. The chain's CDR3 is CASSGPRTANSPLHF. The CDR3 coding sequence is TGTGCCAGCTCAGGCCCCCGGACAGCTAATTCACCCCTCCACTTT.

The sample holds a few counts of this clone. The V gene is TRBV29-1, the J gene TRBJ1-6, with D possibly being TRBD1 (5 bases). Per germline, CDR1 SQVTM and CDR2 ANQGSEA. The CDR3 is 13 residues long. Trimming took 7 bases from V and 6 from J, leaving 13 bases between them. CDR3 sequence (DNA): TGCAGCGCCGGGGGGGACGCTAATTCACCCCTCCACTTT. This sequence encodes CSAGGDANSPLHF.

This clone was recorded only once. The rearrangement uses TRBV5-1 and TRBJ2-4; D remains ambiguous. CDR1 SGHRS and CDR2 YFSETQ come from the germline V gene. The V end was cut by 0 bases, the J end by 8 bases, with 12 bases between. This CDR3 comprises 14 residues. CDR3 in amino acids: CASSLDWARDIQYF. In nucleotides, the CDR3 is TGCGCCAGCAGCTTGGACTGGGCCCGAGACATTCAGTACTTC. The whole variable domain, filled in from reference TRBV5-1 and TRBJ2-4, reads KAGVTQTPRYLIKTRGQQVTLSCSPISGHRSVSWYQQTPGQGLQFLFEYFSETQRNKGNFPGRFSGRQFSNSRSEMNVSTLELGDSALYLCASSLDWARDIQYFGAGTRLSVL.

The V and J genes are TRBV12-3 or TRBV12-4 and TRBJ1-5; D gene uncertain. Trimming removed 6 bases at V and 4 bases at J, with 7 bases between. The CDR3 consists of 12 residues. DNA of the CDR3: TGTGCCAGCAGCTACTCAAATCAGCCCCAGCATTTT. The encoded protein is CASSYSNQPQHF.

The chain links TRBV2 to TRBJ2-7; no firm D call. V shed 1 base and J shed 2 bases, with 12 bases lying between them. The CDR3 runs to 15 residues. Germline V gene sequence: CDR1 SNHLY, CDR2 FYNNEI. CDR3 coding DNA: TGTGCCAGCAGTGAAGGCGCAGGCTGGACCTACGAGCAGTACTTC. It is translated as CASSEGAGWTYEQYF.

J is TRBJ2-4 and V is TRBV5-1; D unclear. Per germline, CDR1 SGHRS and CDR2 YFSETQ. This CDR3 region has 14 residues. With 4 bases removed from V and 4 bases from J, the gap between germline ends came to 12 bases. The CDR3 region is CASSQGAEKNIQYF. Here the CDR3 DNA reads TGCGCCAGCAGCCAAGGAGCAGAAAAAAACATTCAGTACTTC.

The chain recombines TRBV5-4 with TRBJ1-2; TRBD1 matches at 9 bases. Germline V lookup: CDR1 SGHNT, CDR2 YYREEE (reference sequence). V shed 4 bases, J shed 7 bases, and the junction held 11 bases outside the gene matches. The CDR3 totals 15 residues. The CDR3 loop reads CASSARDRAIGGYTF. The CDR3 DNA reads TGTGCCAGCAGCGCCCGGGACAGGGCTATTGGTGGCTACACCTTC.

This clone was found a few times. V is TRBV6-5 and J is TRBJ2-1; 9 bases align to TRBD2. After removal of 7 bases from V and 6 bases from J, the junction contained 7 bases not matched to a gene. This CDR3 spans 14 amino acids. Germline V CDR1 and CDR2: MNHEY, SVGAGI. CDR3 sequence reads: CASNSPSGANEQFF. CDR3 nucleotide sequence: TGTGCCAGCAACTCACCTAGCGGGGCCAATGAGCAGTTCTTC.

The CDR3 coding sequence is TGTGCCAGCTCACCATTGGCTGGGACAGCTGTGAACACTGAAGCTTTCTTT. This encodes CASSPLAGTAVNTEAFF. The chain has TRBV18 and TRBJ1-1; 7 nucleotides match TRBD1. Germline CDR1 is KGHSH and CDR2 is LQKENI. The CDR3 totals 17 residues. Trimming took 2 bases from V and 0 from J; bases not matched to a gene: 9.

The chain carries TRBV9 and TRBJ2-7; the match to TRBD1 covers 7 bases. The CDR3 covers 16 residues. V shed 0 bases, J shed 0 bases, and the junction held 6 bases outside the gene matches. Germline V lookup: CDR1 SGDLS, CDR2 YYNGEE. The CDR3: CASSVGSGTVSYEQYF. CDR3 nucleotide sequence: TGTGCCAGCAGCGTAGGGTCCGGGACAGTCTCCTACGAGCAGTACTTC.

The chain links TRBV6-5 to TRBJ2-7; 7 bases align to TRBD1. This CDR3 comprises 14 residues. Germline-derived CDR1 and CDR2 are MNHEY and SVGAGI. The V gene end was trimmed by 6 bases and the J gene end by 3 bases; junction bases not matched to a gene: 8. The CDR3 loop reads CASRRTRQGYEQYF. CDR3 in DNA: TGTGCCAGCAGGCGCACCAGACAGGGCTACGAGCAGTACTTC.

In this sample, this clone turned up once. The chain couples TRBV18 to TRBJ2-1; 10 bases line up with TRBD1. Germline V CDR1 and CDR2: KGHSH, LQKENI. V lost 6 bases, J lost 2 bases, and 4 bases stayed unmatched. The CDR3 runs to 15 residues. In nucleotides, the CDR3 is TGTGCCAGCTCCCGACAGGGGGCAACCTACAATGAGCAGTTCTTC. Translation gives CASSRQGATYNEQFF.

This clone was recorded once. The chain couples TRBV27 to TRBJ1-2, with TRBD1 as a possible D gene (5 bases). CDR1 and CDR2 (germline): MNHEY, SMNVEV (reference sequence). Trimming stripped 5 bases from V and 3 bases from J, with 10 bases between. The CDR3 has 13 residues. Here the CDR3 reads CASSNPQDYGYTF. The CDR3 nucleotides read TGTGCCAGCAGTAACCCACAGGACTATGGCTACACCTTC.

The gene calls are TRBV4-1 and TRBJ2-3, with 8 bases aligning to TRBD1. V lost 3 bases to trimming and J lost 0 bases; unmatched junction nucleotides: 11. The CDR3 runs 18 residues. CDR1 is MGHRA, CDR2 YSYEKL, per germline. Written as DNA, the CDR3 is TGCGCCAGCAGCCACAGACAGGGGCTCCTTTCTAGCACAGATACGCAGTATTTT. Translating it yields CASSHRQGLLSSTDTQYF.

The chain carries TRBV5-1 and TRBJ2-7, with TRBD2 identical over 8 bases. The CDR3 is made up of 15 amino acids. Trimming took 0 bases from V and 0 from J; bases not matched to a gene: 2. Per germline, CDR1 SGHRS and CDR2 YFSETQ. The CDR3 protein is CASSLAAGGSYEQYF. CDR3 coding DNA: TGCGCCAGCAGCTTGGCCGCGGGGGGCTCCTACGAGCAGTACTTC. Filled out from reference TRBV5-1 and TRBJ2-7, the complete variable domain reads KAGVTQTPRYLIKTRGQQVTLSCSPISGHRSVSWYQQTPGQGLQFLFEYFSETQRNKGNFPGRFSGRQFSNSRSEMNVSTLELGDSALYLCASSLAAGGSYEQYFGPGTRLTVT.

This sequence joins TRBV4-1 and TRBJ2-3; 9 positions agree with TRBD1. Losses at the gene ends were 5 bases for V and 1 base for J; bases not matched to a gene: 7. CDR1 and CDR2 from the germline V gene are MGHRA and YSYEKL. The CDR3 length is 16 residues. CDR3 in DNA: TGCGCCAGCAGCTCTCGGACAGGGGAGGGCACAGATACGCAGTATTTT. It translates to CASSSRTGEGTDTQYF.

This clone was counted between two and nine times. V usage is TRBV7-9 and J usage is TRBJ1-1, with a possible D match to TRBD1 (6 bases). Germline CDR1 is SEHNR and CDR2 is FQNEAQ (reference sequence). CDR3 size: 16 residues. V was cut by 5 bases and J by 2 bases, with 18 bases left in between. Written as DNA, the CDR3 is TGTGCCAGCAGCCCCCCGTCCAGGGGTATAAACACTGAAGCTTTCTTT. The encoded protein is CASSPPSRGINTEAFF.

The chain combines TRBV5-1 with TRBJ1-1; 10 positions match TRBD1. This CDR3 is 16 amino acids long. V lost 6 bases to trimming and J lost 0 bases; unmatched junction nucleotides: 8. Germline CDR1 SGHRS, CDR2 YFSETQ. The CDR3 loop is CASTLGQGLMNTEAFF. Written as DNA, the CDR3 is TGCGCCAGCACCCTGGGACAGGGGCTCATGAACACTGAAGCTTTCTTT.

This sequence joins TRBV5-1 and TRBJ2-3, with TRBD2 matching over 7 bases. The germline CDR1 and CDR2 sequences are SGHRS and YFSETQ. CDR3 length: 16 residues. V lost 0 bases, J lost 2 bases, and 6 bases stayed unmatched. CDR3 bases: TGCGCCAGCAGCTTGGGGGCGGGGGTGATCACAGATACGCAGTATTTT. Residues: CASSLGAGVITDTQYF.

The chain joins TRBV6-6 to TRBJ2-4; TRBD2 matches at 12 bases. In germline, CDR1 is MNHNY, CDR2 SVGAGI (reference sequence). This CDR3 is 16 amino acids long. The V and J ends lost 6 bases and 1 base, in that order; junction bases with no gene match: 4. The CDR3 bases are TGTGCCAGCAGAGCAACTAGCGGGGGGGCCAAAAACATTCAGTACTTC. Its translation is CASRATSGGAKNIQYF.